Reported below is one TCR beta chain. Vbeta (60) and Jbeta (13) primers were used in the PCR. Here immunoSEQ multiplex PCR was the method, and the copy in TCRdb shows in-frame clones only, minus some. The repertoire holds tens of thousands of clones, with around 80% as singletons. The data are from a study of cytomegalovirus exposure and HLA in healthy donors. The CDR3 has 15 residues. The trim removed 0 bases at V and 1 base at J, leaving 4 bases unmatched. Germline CDR1 SGDLS, CDR2 YYNGEE. The chain has TRBV9 and TRBJ2-7; 7 positions match TRBD1. The source is a man between 18 and 35 years old in good health and CMV-seronegative. The sample taken for sequencing was PBMCs. The CDR3 reads CASSVGGGQSYEQYF. CDR3 DNA: TGTGCCAGCAGCGTAGGAGGGGGACAGTCCTACGAGCAGTACTTC.